A selection of T cell receptor beta chains follows, all from one sample in a study of cytomegalovirus exposure and HLA in healthy donors. Generated by immunoSEQ multiplex PCR, the TCRdb table keeps only in-frame clones and is missing some. In the table there are about 150,000 clones, around three quarters of which are singletons. Sequences were obtained from PBMCs. These receptors originate from a woman aged 40 to 50 in good health and CMV-seronegative. Each CDR3 is given with its conserved first and last residue. A D gene is named only where the DNA matches it firmly. Not all rows give a size; the values are once, few, many and, for expanded clones, a class.

v_gene	d_gene	j_gene	abundance	CDR3aa	CDR3nt
TRBV4-1	-	TRBJ2-7	-	CASSQRAGAYGEQYF	TGCGCCAGCAGCCAAAGGGCAGGGGCTTACGGAGAGCAGTACTTC
TRBV10-3	TRBD1	TRBJ1-5	-	CAISEGQTGIHNQPQHF	TGTGCCATCAGTGAGGGGCAGACAGGGATCCACAATCAGCCCCAGCATTTT
TRBV13	-	TRBJ2-2	-	CASSLSARGTGELFF	TGTGCCAGCAGCTTATCTGCCAGGGGTACCGGGGAGCTGTTTTTT
TRBV19	TRBD1	TRBJ1-2	-	CASSGTGGNYGYTF	TGTGCCAGTAGTGGGACAGGGGGCAACTATGGCTACACCTTC
TRBV30	-	TRBJ2-5	-	CAWSVSPETQYF	TGTGCCTGGAGTGTGAGTCCGGAGACCCAGTACTTC
TRBV6-1	-	TRBJ1-5	-	CASSEEGRGFPRNQPQHF	TGTGCCAGCAGTGAAGAAGGCAGGGGATTTCCACGCAATCAGCCCCAGCATTTT
TRBV28	TRBD1	TRBJ1-3	-	CASSQATTGVGPGGNTIYF	TGTGCCAGCAGCCAGGCCACAACAGGGGTCGGGCCGGGTGGAAACACCATATATTTT
TRBV10-3	-	TRBJ1-2	-	CAIGAGPTLYGYTF	TGTGCCATCGGGGCAGGCCCCACTCTCTATGGCTACACCTTC
TRBV7-9	TRBD1	TRBJ2-7	once	CASSVVGTGLEQYF	TGTGCCAGCAGCGTAGTAGGGACAGGGCTCGAGCAGTACTTC
TRBV27	TRBD1	TRBJ1-6	-	CASSFSRGSNSPLHF	TGTGCCAGCAGTTTTAGCAGGGGGAGCAATTCACCCCTCCACTTT
TRBV7-9	TRBD2	TRBJ2-5	-	CASSTGTSGGDSWETQYF	TGTGCCAGCAGCACCGGGACTAGCGGGGGGGATTCATGGGAGACCCAGTACTTC
TRBV28	-	TRBJ1-5	-	CASSLIGGGDQPQHF	TGTGCCAGCAGTTTGATCGGGGGGGGTGATCAGCCCCAGCATTTT
TRBV7-2	TRBD1	TRBJ1-2	-	CASSATGTGGRGYTF	TGTGCCAGCAGCGCCACCGGGACAGGGGGCCGGGGCTACACCTTC
TRBV7-9	-	TRBJ1-1	-	CASSLAGTEAFF	TGTGCCAGCAGCTTAGCCGGTACTGAAGCTTTCTTT
TRBV5-4	-	TRBJ1-5	-	CASSPDTNQPQHF	TGTGCCAGCAGCCCAGATACCAATCAGCCCCAGCATTTT
TRBV11-2	TRBD1	TRBJ2-7	-	CASSPDRDEQYF	TGTGCCAGCAGCCCCGACAGGGATGAGCAGTACTTC
TRBV7-9	TRBD1	TRBJ1-2	-	CASSSRQGGEFYGYTF	TGTGCCAGCAGCTCCCGACAGGGGGGGGAATTTTATGGCTACACCTTC
TRBV19	TRBD1	TRBJ2-7	once	CASSKRNDRGIYGSYEQYF	TGTGCCAGTAGCAAAAGAAACGACAGGGGGATCTACGGCTCCTACGAGCAGTACTTC
TRBV6-1	-	TRBJ1-4	-	CAAGQEGQKLFF	TGTGCCGCTGGACAAGAAGGACAAAAACTGTTTTTT
TRBV5-4	TRBD1	TRBJ2-7	once	CASSTRPGTALSYEQYF	TGTGCCAGCAGCACGAGACCTGGGACAGCGCTCTCCTACGAGCAGTACTTC
TRBV27	TRBD1	TRBJ1-6	-	CASSTRQGAKDSPLHF	TGTGCCAGCAGCACTAGACAGGGGGCGAAGGATTCACCCCTCCACTTT
TRBV7-9	-	TRBJ1-1	-	CASSLAEPTNTEAFF	TGTGCCAGCAGCTTAGCGGAGCCTACGAACACTGAAGCTTTCTTT
TRBV4-1	TRBD2	TRBJ2-5	-	CASSQVQLAGGPETQYF	TGCGCCAGCAGCCAAGTACAACTAGCGGGGGGGCCGGAGACCCAGTACTTC
TRBV6-6	TRBD1	TRBJ1-1	-	CASSQGVWTLEAFF	TGTGCCAGCAGTCAGGGGGTGTGGACACTGGAAGCTTTCTTT
TRBV19	-	TRBJ1-2	-	CASSKVQEIRGYTF	TGTGCCAGTAGCAAAGTACAGGAGATCCGTGGCTACACCTTC
TRBV7-9	-	TRBJ2-2	once	CASSSQGFTGELFF	TGTGCCAGCAGCTCCCAGGGATTCACCGGGGAGCTGTTTTTT
TRBV5-1	-	TRBJ2-7	-	CASTSRGFPSYEQYF	TGCGCCAGCACCAGTAGGGGGTTCCCAAGTTACGAGCAGTACTTC
TRBV5-1	-	TRBJ2-6	-	CASSVSQGSSPNSGANVLTF	TGCGCCAGCAGCGTTTCCCAGGGTTCATCCCCTAACTCTGGGGCCAACGTCCTGACTTTC
TRBV20-1	-	TRBJ2-7	-	CSARGGSEQYF	TGCAGTGCACGCGGTGGGTCCGAGCAGTACTTC
TRBV7-2	TRBD1	TRBJ1-6	-	CASSPVRTGWLSPLHF	TGTGCCAGCAGCCCTGTCAGGACAGGGTGGTTGTCACCCCTCCACTTT
TRBV6-6	TRBD1	TRBJ2-5	-	CASSSGQGVETQYF	TGTGCCAGCAGTTCTGGACAGGGGGTGGAGACCCAGTACTTC
TRBV7-2	-	TRBJ1-1	-	CASSLGWTVELIAFF	TGTGCCAGCAGCTTAGGATGGACAGTGGAATTGATTGCTTTCTTT
TRBV5-1	-	TRBJ1-1	-	CASSLGLTENTEAFF	TGCGCCAGCAGCTTGGGTTTGACAGAAAACACTGAAGCTTTCTTT
TRBV4-2	TRBD2	TRBJ2-3	-	CASSQGTSRDTQYF	TGTGCCAGCAGCCAGGGGACTAGCCGAGATACGCAGTATTTT
TRBV6-1	-	TRBJ2-2	-	CASRLGDTGELFF	TGTGCCAGCAGGCTAGGGGACACCGGGGAGCTGTTTTTT
TRBV5-6	-	TRBJ2-5	once	CASSSRETQYF	TGTGCCAGCAGCTCCCGGGAGACCCAGTACTTC
TRBV10-1	TRBD1	TRBJ2-7	-	CASSPTGTGSDEQYF	TGCGCCAGCAGTCCGACCGGGACAGGGTCGGACGAGCAGTACTTC
TRBV6-1	TRBD1	TRBJ2-7	-	CASTTGTGDYEQYF	TGTGCCAGCACCACGGGGACAGGGGACTACGAGCAGTACTTC
TRBV9	TRBD2	TRBJ2-2	-	CASSAPAGGIGELFF	TGTGCCAGCAGCGCCCCAGCGGGAGGGATCGGGGAGCTGTTTTTT
TRBV10-3	-	TRBJ2-7	-	CAISAGVEQYF	TGTGCCATCAGTGCAGGGGTCGAGCAGTACTTC
TRBV10-3	TRBD1	TRBJ2-3	-	CAISEHRGLGTDTQYF	TGTGCCATCAGTGAGCACAGGGGGTTGGGAACAGATACGCAGTATTTT
TRBV9	TRBD2	TRBJ2-3	-	CASSVGGGASTDTQYF	TGTGCCAGCAGCGTAGGGGGGGGAGCCTCCACAGATACGCAGTATTTT
TRBV6-6	-	TRBJ1-1	once	CASSPPGREGRTFF	TGTGCCAGCAGTCCCCCCGGTCGGGAGGGTAGAACTTTCTTT
TRBV6-4	TRBD2	TRBJ2-3	medium-sized	CASSDSSSGGDTQYF	TGTGCCAGCAGTGACTCGAGTAGCGGGGGAGATACGCAGTATTTT
TRBV7-8	-	TRBJ2-7	-	CASSPSEGYYEQYF	TGTGCCAGCAGCCCTTCAGAGGGATACTACGAGCAGTACTTC
TRBV5-4	TRBD1	TRBJ2-3	once	CASSLEQGAADTQYF	TGTGCCAGCAGCTTGGAACAGGGGGCGGCAGATACGCAGTATTTT
TRBV6-1	-	TRBJ1-6	-	CASSESGPNNSPLHF	TGTGCCAGCAGTGAGTCAGGCCCTAATAATTCACCCCTCCACTTT
TRBV19	TRBD1	TRBJ2-3	few	CATKPLNRGWTDTQYF	TGTGCTACGAAACCACTCAACAGGGGATGGACAGATACGCAGTATTTT
TRBV7-6	TRBD2	TRBJ2-1	-	CASSSGTSGLDEQFF	TGTGCCAGCAGTTCCGGGACTAGCGGCTTGGATGAGCAGTTCTTC
TRBV11-2	-	TRBJ2-7	-	CASSPPGRRVYEQYF	TGTGCCAGCAGCCCGCCAGGGAGGAGGGTCTACGAGCAGTACTTC